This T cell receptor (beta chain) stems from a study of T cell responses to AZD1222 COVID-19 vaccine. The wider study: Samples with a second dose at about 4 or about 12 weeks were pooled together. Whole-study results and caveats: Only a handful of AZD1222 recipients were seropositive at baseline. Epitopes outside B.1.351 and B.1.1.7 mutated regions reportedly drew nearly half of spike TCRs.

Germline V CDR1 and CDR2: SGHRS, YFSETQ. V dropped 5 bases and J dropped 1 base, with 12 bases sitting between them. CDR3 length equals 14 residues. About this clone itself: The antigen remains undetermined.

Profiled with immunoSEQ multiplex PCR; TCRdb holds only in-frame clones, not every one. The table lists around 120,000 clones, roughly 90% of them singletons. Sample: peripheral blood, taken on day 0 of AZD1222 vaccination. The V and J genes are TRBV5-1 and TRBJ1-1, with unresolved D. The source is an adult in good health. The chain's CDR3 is CASRWEGTNTEAFF. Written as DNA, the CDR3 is TGCGCCAGCAGGTGGGAGGGTACGAACACTGAAGCTTTCTTT.